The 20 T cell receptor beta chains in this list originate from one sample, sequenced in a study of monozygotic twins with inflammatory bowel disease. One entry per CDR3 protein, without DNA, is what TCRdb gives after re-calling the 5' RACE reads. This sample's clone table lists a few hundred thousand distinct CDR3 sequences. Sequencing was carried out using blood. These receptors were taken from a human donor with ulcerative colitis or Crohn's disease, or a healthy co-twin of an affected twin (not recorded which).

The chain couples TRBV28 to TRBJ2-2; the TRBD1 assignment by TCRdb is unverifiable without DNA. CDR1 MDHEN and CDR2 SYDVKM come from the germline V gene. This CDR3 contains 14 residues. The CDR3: CASSETGFTGELFF.

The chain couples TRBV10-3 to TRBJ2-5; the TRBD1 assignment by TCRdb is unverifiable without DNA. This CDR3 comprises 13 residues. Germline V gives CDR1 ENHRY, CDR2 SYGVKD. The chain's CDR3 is CAISGEGAKTQYF.

CDR3 amino acids: CASSQTISTGQETQYF. The gene calls are TRBV9 and TRBJ2-5; TCRdb outputs TRBD1, but without DNA this stays unchecked. The CDR3 loop spans 16 amino acids. Germline assignment: CDR1 SGDLS and CDR2 YYNGEE.

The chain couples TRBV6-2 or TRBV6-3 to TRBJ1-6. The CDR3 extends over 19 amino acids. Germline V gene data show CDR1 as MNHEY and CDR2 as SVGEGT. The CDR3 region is CASNPRGFGRRTYNSPLHF.

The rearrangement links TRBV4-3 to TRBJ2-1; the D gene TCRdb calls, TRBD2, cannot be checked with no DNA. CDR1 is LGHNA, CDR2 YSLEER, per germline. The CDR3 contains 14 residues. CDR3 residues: CASSPGGLGDEQFF.

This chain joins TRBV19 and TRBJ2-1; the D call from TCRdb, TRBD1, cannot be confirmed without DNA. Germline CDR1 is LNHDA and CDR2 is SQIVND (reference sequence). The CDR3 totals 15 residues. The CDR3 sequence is CASSLGGESYNEQFF.

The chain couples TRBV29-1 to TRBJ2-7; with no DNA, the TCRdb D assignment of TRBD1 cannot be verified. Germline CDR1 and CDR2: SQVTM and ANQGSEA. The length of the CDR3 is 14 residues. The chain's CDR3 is CSVERTGKNYEQYF.

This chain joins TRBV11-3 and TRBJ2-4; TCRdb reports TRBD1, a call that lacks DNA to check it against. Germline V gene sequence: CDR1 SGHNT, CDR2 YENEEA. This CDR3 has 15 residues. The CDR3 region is CASSPGTQGQNIQYF.

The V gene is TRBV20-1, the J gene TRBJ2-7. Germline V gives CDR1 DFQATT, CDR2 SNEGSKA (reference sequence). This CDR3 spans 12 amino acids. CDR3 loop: CSARTRNYEQYF.

The CDR3 spells CASSLGIGGYGYTF. This chain joins TRBV7-9 and TRBJ1-2. Germline V gene sequence: CDR1 SEHNR, CDR2 FQNEAQ (reference sequence). There are 14 residues in the CDR3.

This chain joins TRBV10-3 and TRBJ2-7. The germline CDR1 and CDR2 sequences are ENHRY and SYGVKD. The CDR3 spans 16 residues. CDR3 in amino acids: CAISESIWGTTYEQYF.

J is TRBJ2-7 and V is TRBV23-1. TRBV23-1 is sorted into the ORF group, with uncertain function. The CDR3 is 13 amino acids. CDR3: CASSIGKSYEQYF.

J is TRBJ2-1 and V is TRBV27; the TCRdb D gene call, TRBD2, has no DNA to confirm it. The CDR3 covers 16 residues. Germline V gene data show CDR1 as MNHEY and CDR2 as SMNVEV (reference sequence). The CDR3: CASSLVGTSGAVKTFF.

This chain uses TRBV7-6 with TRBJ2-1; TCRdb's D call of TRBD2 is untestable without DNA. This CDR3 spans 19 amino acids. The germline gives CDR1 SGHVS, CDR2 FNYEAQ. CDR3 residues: CASSWPGLGGPSGRIEQFF.

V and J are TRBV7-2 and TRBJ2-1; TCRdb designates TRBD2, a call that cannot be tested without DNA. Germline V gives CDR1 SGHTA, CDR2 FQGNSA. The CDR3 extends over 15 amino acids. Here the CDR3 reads CASSLVGAGISEQFF. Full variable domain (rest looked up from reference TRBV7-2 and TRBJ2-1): GAGVSQSPSNKVTEKGKDVELRCDPISGHTALYWYRQSLGQGLEFLIYFQGNSAPDKSGLPSDRFSAERTGGSVSTLTIQRTQQEDSAVYLCASSLVGAGISEQFFGPGTRLTVL.

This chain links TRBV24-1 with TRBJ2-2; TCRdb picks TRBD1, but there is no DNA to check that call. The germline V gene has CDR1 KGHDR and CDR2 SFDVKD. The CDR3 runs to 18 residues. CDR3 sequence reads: CATSDLAFGTLNTGELFF.

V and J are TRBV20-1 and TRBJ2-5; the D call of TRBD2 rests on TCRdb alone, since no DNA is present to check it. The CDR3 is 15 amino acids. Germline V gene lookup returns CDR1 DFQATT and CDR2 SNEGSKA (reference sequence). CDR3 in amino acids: CSASPPTSGKETQYF.

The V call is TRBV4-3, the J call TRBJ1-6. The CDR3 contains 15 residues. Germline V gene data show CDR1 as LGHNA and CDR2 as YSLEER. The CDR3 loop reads CASSLTMTENSPLHF.

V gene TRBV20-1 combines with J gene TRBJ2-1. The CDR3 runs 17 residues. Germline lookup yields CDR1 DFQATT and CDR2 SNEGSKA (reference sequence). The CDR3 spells CSARDSSGMRGYNEQFF.

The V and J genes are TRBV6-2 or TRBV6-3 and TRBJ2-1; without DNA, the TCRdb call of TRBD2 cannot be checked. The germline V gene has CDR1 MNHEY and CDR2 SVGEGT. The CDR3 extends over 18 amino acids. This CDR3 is CASSYRASGRATDNEQFF.